The clone carrying this TCR beta chain was counted ten times or more. Its specificity is unknown. In germline, CDR1 is SGDLS, CDR2 YYNGEE. Trimming at V came to 4 bases and at J to 4 bases, leaving 14 bases not matched to a gene. The CDR3 is 17 residues long. The making of cDNA relied on 5'RACE with 10-nucleotide random UMIs. In every sequencing run, more than 200 million TCR-beta sequences were generated from 15-18 subjects. TCRdb itself ran the 5' RACE reads through MiXCR, one entry per CDR3 protein. This table has over 70,000 distinct CDR3 sequences, 10% to 13% appearing once. This sample's time point: longitudinal time-point 1 (baseline). Libraries used 2 million unsorted PBMCs kept frozen in RNAlater. The data were obtained in a study of neurological immune-mediated disorders. Findings of the study overall: Across subjects, no CDR3 amino acid sequence appeared in expanded clones of more than one subject, a finding that suggested private repertoires in all groups.

The source material was PBMCs. This receptor was obtained from a man aged 30-40 years in good health. The rearrangement links TRBV9 to TRBJ2-1; 7 positions match TRBD2. The CDR3 reads CASSQREGRGVYNEQFF. The CDR3 DNA reads TGTGCCAGCAGCCAAAGGGAGGGACGGGGGGTATACAATGAGCAGTTCTTC.